This entry lists 30 T cell receptor beta chains sequenced from one sample in a study of spatial heterogeneity in lung cancer. TCRdb fed the 5' RACE reads into MiXCR, producing one record per CDR3 protein. The profile shows around 2,500 distinct CDR3 sequences, 8.5% of them singletons. The time point here: sample taken at primary tumor resection. The specimen comprised normal lung tissue next to the tumor, sampled at surgery. The receptors originated from a female donor with early-stage non-small cell lung cancer.

This clonotype is medium-sized (0.01 to 0.1%) in the sample. This rearrangement joins TRBV20-1 to TRBJ2-1; D is unclear. CDR3 length: 15 amino acids. V lost 6 bases, J lost 0 bases, and 15 bases lay in between. Looked up from germline, CDR1 is DFQATT and CDR2 is SNEGSKA (reference sequence). The CDR3 sequence: CSAIPRSSSYNEQFF. The CDR3 DNA reads as TGCAGTGCGATACCTAGATCGAGCTCCTACAATGAGCAGTTCTTC.

The rearrangement links TRBV28 to TRBJ2-7; 8 positions match TRBD1. The CDR3 has 14 residues. With 6 bases clipped from V and 4 bases from J, the junction kept 8 bases outside the gene matches. Looked up from germline, CDR1 is MDHEN and CDR2 is SYDVKM. The CDR3 bases are TGTGCCAGCAGAAAAGGGACAGGCGAATACGAGCAGTACTTC. Translating it yields CASRKGTGEYEQYF.

This clonotype ranks as medium-sized. The rearrangement joins TRBV6-5 to TRBJ2-3; D call uncertain. Germline V lookup: CDR1 MNHEY, CDR2 SVGAGI. V dropped 8 bases and J dropped 6 bases, with 9 bases sitting between them. The CDR3 has 11 amino acids. CDR3 region: CASSWGDTQYF. The DNA for the CDR3 is TGTGCCAGCTCCTGGGGTGATACGCAGTATTTT.

By sample share, this clonotype is medium-sized (0.01 to 0.1%). V and J are TRBV12-3 or TRBV12-4 and TRBJ1-5; perhaps TRBD1 as D (5 bases). The CDR3 extends over 17 amino acids. Trimming pared 2 bases from V and 0 bases from J, leaving 14 bases between. The DNA for the CDR3 is TGTGCCAGCAGTTTATTTATCCAGGGAACTAGCAATCAGCCCCAGCATTTT. It yields the protein CASSLFIQGTSNQPQHF.

The chain combines TRBV3-1 with TRBJ1-5, with D possibly matching TRBD1 (6 bases). V was shortened by 2 bases and J by 7 bases, with 15 bases between the two germline ends. CDR3 length: 15 amino acids. CDR1 LGHDT and CDR2 YNNKEL come from the germline V gene (reference sequence). CDR3 residues: CASSQTQGMRQPQHF. The DNA for the CDR3 is TGTGCCAGCAGCCAAACACAGGGAATGCGCCAGCCCCAGCATTTT.

Judged by abundance, this clonotype is medium-sized. This chain connects TRBV15 to TRBJ2-1, with D unclear. With 8 bases removed from V and 9 bases from J, the gap between germline ends came to 14 bases. Germline CDR1 is LNHNV and CDR2 is YYDKDF (reference sequence). CDR3 length equals 12 residues. The CDR3 here is CATSAASPEQFF. CDR3 bases: TGTGCCACCTCAGCAGCGTCTCCTGAGCAGTTCTTC.

This clonotype is medium-sized within its sample. The chain couples TRBV28 to TRBJ1-5; D is ambiguous. V was trimmed by 3 bases and J by 6 bases, leaving 12 bases between them. The germline gives CDR1 MDHEN, CDR2 SYDVKM. There are 14 residues in the CDR3. The CDR3 DNA sequence: TGTGCCAGCAGTTTTTTTGCGGAAGGTCAGCCCCAGCATTTT. Translating gives CASSFFAEGQPQHF.

The sample holds many counts of this clonotype. V is TRBV20-1 and J is TRBJ2-5; 7 bases match TRBD2. Germline CDR1 and CDR2: DFQATT and SNEGSKA (reference sequence). J gave up 3 bases and V 6 bases, and 7 bases lay outside the gene matches. There are 13 residues in the CDR3. The CDR3 loop is CSAGDGLEETQYF. Here the CDR3 DNA reads TGCAGTGCCGGGGATGGACTAGAAGAGACCCAGTACTTC.

This clonotype is categorized as medium-sized (0.01 to 0.1%). The chain has TRBV6-4 and TRBJ1-1; D may be TRBD1 (6 bases). CDR1 and CDR2 (germline): MRHNA, SNTAGT. The CDR3 loop spans 13 amino acids. V was pared by 4 bases and J by 11 bases, with 17 bases between. CDR3 DNA: TGTGCCAGCAGTGTAACTGTACAGGGTTCGGCTTTCTTT. Protein: CASSVTVQGSAFF.

The V and J genes are TRBV7-3 and TRBJ2-7, with 9 bases matching TRBD1. Germline V gene lookup returns CDR1 SGHTA and CDR2 FQGTGA. V was clipped by 2 bases and J by 4 bases; unmatched bases: 6. The CDR3 runs 15 residues. The CDR3 nucleotides are TGTGCCAGCAGCTTACTGGGACAGGGTCCATACGAGCAGTACTTC. This encodes CASSLLGQGPYEQYF.

This clonotype was seen repeatedly, ten times or more. This rearrangement joins TRBV9 to TRBJ2-3, with D possibly being TRBD2 (6 bases). The CDR3 runs 13 residues. The V gene lost 2 bases and the J gene lost 3 bases, with 7 bases spanning the gap. CDR1 SGDLS and CDR2 YYNGEE come from the germline V gene. Here the CDR3 DNA reads TGTGCCAGCAGCGTCGGGGGAACAGATACGCAGTATTTT. The encoded protein is CASSVGGTDTQYF.

This clonotype was counted many times. The chain links TRBV10-2 to TRBJ2-4, with 10 bases identical to TRBD1. The V gene's germline CDR1 is WSHSY and CDR2 SAAADI. Trimming took 4 bases from V and 0 from J; bases not matched to a gene: 3. The CDR3 is 16 residues long. CDR3 sequence: CASSVGQGIAKNIQYF. The CDR3 DNA follows: TGCGCCAGCAGTGTGGGACAGGGGATAGCCAAAAACATTCAGTACTTC.

This clonotype ranks as medium-sized. This chain uses TRBV7-8 with TRBJ2-1; unclear D gene. The CDR3 loop spans 12 amino acids. Germline CDR1 is SGHVS and CDR2 is FQNEAQ. V was clipped by 2 bases and J by 9 bases, with 8 bases between them. This CDR3 is CASSLRVAEQFF. The CDR3, as DNA: TGTGCCAGCAGCTTAAGGGTAGCTGAGCAGTTCTTC.

J is TRBJ2-1 and V is TRBV10-3; perhaps TRBD2 as D (6 bases). The length of the CDR3 is 17 residues. Germline V gene data show CDR1 as ENHRY and CDR2 as SYGVKD. The V and J ends lost 0 bases and 12 bases respectively, with 24 bases between them. The CDR3 sequence: CAISESWRDPPMDPQFF. The CDR3, as DNA: TGTGCCATCAGTGAGTCGTGGCGGGACCCCCCAATGGATCCGCAGTTCTTC.

This clonotype was found a few times. The chain combines TRBV6-6 with TRBJ1-6; D is uncertain. V was shortened by 4 bases and J by 7 bases, with 11 bases between the two germline ends. Germline-derived CDR1 and CDR2 are MNHNY and SVGAGI (reference sequence). CDR3 length equals 14 residues. For the CDR3, the DNA is TGTGCCAGCAGTTGGAGCCAGAAGAATTCACCCCTCCACTTT. Translating it yields CASSWSQKNSPLHF.

This clonotype is judged large. V is TRBV2 and J is TRBJ2-5; a possible D gene is TRBD2 (5 bases). Trimming took off 7 bases at V and 0 bases at J, with 12 bases between the two ends. The length of the CDR3 is 14 residues. In germline, CDR1 is SNHLY, CDR2 FYNNEI. CDR3 bases: TGTGCCAGCACCGGGGAAGGAAACCAAGAGACCCAGTACTTC. This translates into CASTGEGNQETQYF. Looking up the rest from reference TRBV2 and TRBJ2-5 gives the full variable domain: EPEVTQTPSHQVTQMGQEVILRCVPISNHLYFYWYRQILGQKVEFLVSFYNNEISEKSEIFDDQFSVERPDGSNFTLKIRSTKLEDSAMYFCASTGEGNQETQYFGPGTRLLVL.

This chain links TRBV20-1 with TRBJ2-7, with 7 bases fitting TRBD2. Germline-derived CDR1 and CDR2 are DFQATT and SNEGSKA (reference sequence). The trim removed 3 bases at V and 4 bases at J, leaving 12 bases unmatched. The CDR3 has 15 residues. The CDR3 region is CSAREAGRNAYEQYF. The DNA for the CDR3 is TGCAGTGCTAGGGAAGCGGGAAGAAATGCTTACGAGCAGTACTTC.

By its share, this clonotype is medium-sized (0.01 to 0.1%). A read error may account for a junction end that differs from germline. The chain combines TRBV20-1 with TRBJ2-7; D possibly uses TRBD1 or TRBD2 (7 bases each). Germline V gene data show CDR1 as DFQATT and CDR2 as SNEGSKA (reference sequence). The CDR3 is 13 residues long. The CDR3 loop is CSRSRGGIYEQYF. Written as DNA, the CDR3 is TGCAGTCGAAGCAGGGGGGGGATTTACGAACAGTACTTC.

The V gene is TRBV28, the J gene TRBJ2-7, with D tentatively TRBD1 (5 bases). This CDR3 has 12 residues. Trimming stripped 6 bases from V and 4 bases from J, with 10 bases between. Germline CDR1 MDHEN, CDR2 SYDVKM. CDR3 sequence (DNA): TGTGCCAGCAGACAACAGGAGTACGAGCAGTACTTC. Protein sequence: CASRQQEYEQYF.

This clonotype was counted at least ten times. The J gene is TRBJ2-6, the V gene TRBV4-2; 7 bases are a match to TRBD1. The CDR3 is made up of 20 amino acids. The V and J ends lost 4 bases and 1 base, in that order; junction bases with no gene match: 16. CDR1 and CDR2 (germline): LGHNA, YNFKEQ. The chain's CDR3 is CASSPQGGSFLSSGANVLTF. The CDR3 nucleotides are TGTGCCAGCAGCCCACAAGGGGGCAGCTTCCTCTCTTCTGGGGCCAACGTCCTGACTTTC.

This clonotype was seen more than once but under ten times. This chain joins TRBV7-8 and TRBJ2-5, with TRBD2 matching 9 bases. In germline, CDR1 is SGHVS, CDR2 FQNEAQ. Trimming took 3 bases from V and 3 from J; bases not matched to a gene: 2. The CDR3 consists of 14 residues. CDR3 DNA sequence: TGTGCCAGCAGCTTGATAGCGGGAGAAGAGACCCAGTACTTC. Its translation: CASSLIAGEETQYF.

In this sample, this clonotype turned up many times. This chain joins TRBV28 and TRBJ2-5; the D gene is possibly TRBD1 (6 bases). This CDR3 comprises 14 residues. V dropped 4 bases and J dropped 8 bases, with 17 bases sitting between them. Germline CDR1 is MDHEN and CDR2 is SYDVKM. The CDR3 is CASSSQGSKTTQYF. In nucleotides, the CDR3 is TGTGCCAGCAGTTCACAGGGAAGCAAGACCACCCAGTACTTC.

Sample share makes this clonotype medium-sized. This rearrangement joins TRBV12-3 or TRBV12-4 to TRBJ1-5, with a weak D call TRBD1 (5 bases). Trimming cost V 4 bases and J 10 bases, with 11 bases left between them. The CDR3 loop spans 12 amino acids. CDR3: CASSSAGGPQHF. DNA for the CDR3: TGTGCCAGCAGTTCCGCCGGGGGTCCCCAGCATTTT.

Within the sample, this clonotype is medium-sized. The rearrangement joins TRBV6-2 or TRBV6-3 to TRBJ2-3, with 9 bases identical to TRBD1. V was clipped by 8 bases and J by 6 bases; unmatched bases: 12. CDR3 length equals 15 residues. Germline CDR1 is MNHEY and CDR2 is SVGEGT. The CDR3 DNA is TGTGCCAGCGGACGACAGGGGGTTGAAATGGATACGCAGTATTTT. Translating gives CASGRQGVEMDTQYF.

V gene TRBV6-2 or TRBV6-3 combines with J gene TRBJ1-5, with a tentative D call TRBD1 (6 bases). This CDR3 spans 15 amino acids. The V end was cut by 2 bases, the J end by 3 bases, with 11 bases between. The germline V gene encodes CDR1 MNHEY and CDR2 SVGEGT. The CDR3 protein is CASSYEGGLNQPQHF. Written as DNA, the CDR3 is TGTGCCAGCAGTTACGAGGGGGGCCTCAATCAGCCCCAGCATTTT.

By share, this clonotype ranks as medium-sized (0.01 to 0.1%). The V gene is TRBV28, the J gene TRBJ2-5; 8 bases map to TRBD2. This CDR3 has 15 residues. In germline, CDR1 is MDHEN, CDR2 SYDVKM. V shed 3 bases, J shed 6 bases, and the junction held 9 bases outside the gene matches. DNA for the CDR3: TGTGCCAGCAGTTTCTCCATAGCGGGGCAGAAGACCCAGTACTTC. Amino acid sequence: CASSFSIAGQKTQYF. The full variable domain, rest sourced from reference TRBV28 and TRBJ2-5, is DVKVTQSSRYLVKRTGEKVFLECVQDMDHENMFWYRQDPGLGLRLIYFSYDVKMKEKGDIPEGYSVSREKKERFSLILESASTNQTSMYLCASSFSIAGQKTQYFGPGTRLLVL.

This clonotype ranks as medium-sized. The rearrangement uses TRBV27 and TRBJ2-4, with D perhaps given as TRBD1 or TRBD2 (5 bases each). Trimming stripped 0 bases from V and 1 base from J, with 16 bases between. Germline V lookup: CDR1 MNHEY, CDR2 SMNVEV (reference sequence). This CDR3 has 18 amino acids. The CDR3 loop reads CASSLSRDPEGAKNIQYF. CDR3 sequence (DNA): TGTGCCAGCAGTTTATCGAGGGACCCTGAAGGGGCCAAAAACATTCAGTACTTC.

This clonotype was seen only a few times. The chain combines TRBV6-5 with TRBJ1-6; tentative D call: TRBD1 (5 bases). V dropped 3 bases and J dropped 10 bases, with 10 bases sitting between them. CDR1 and CDR2 (germline): MNHEY, SVGAGI. This CDR3 contains 13 residues. DNA of the CDR3: TGTGCCAGCAGTTATGAAGGGGAATCACCCCTCCACTTT. Translation gives CASSYEGESPLHF.

This chain uses TRBV7-3 with TRBJ1-2, with D unclear. The CDR3 totals 13 residues. The germline V gene encodes CDR1 SGHTA and CDR2 FQGTGA. The germline V and J ends were trimmed by 4 bases and 4 bases, with 10 bases remaining between them. CDR3 nucleotide sequence: TGTGCCAGCAGCTCCCGACAAGGCTATGGCTACACCTTC. This translates into CASSSRQGYGYTF.

This sequence joins TRBV4-1 and TRBJ1-1; no clear D. Germline V gives CDR1 MGHRA, CDR2 YSYEKL. Trimming took 2 bases from V and 0 from J, leaving 4 bases between them. The CDR3 runs 13 residues. The CDR3 sequence: CASSQMVNTEAFF. CDR3 bases: TGCGCCAGCAGCCAAATGGTGAACACTGAAGCTTTCTTT.